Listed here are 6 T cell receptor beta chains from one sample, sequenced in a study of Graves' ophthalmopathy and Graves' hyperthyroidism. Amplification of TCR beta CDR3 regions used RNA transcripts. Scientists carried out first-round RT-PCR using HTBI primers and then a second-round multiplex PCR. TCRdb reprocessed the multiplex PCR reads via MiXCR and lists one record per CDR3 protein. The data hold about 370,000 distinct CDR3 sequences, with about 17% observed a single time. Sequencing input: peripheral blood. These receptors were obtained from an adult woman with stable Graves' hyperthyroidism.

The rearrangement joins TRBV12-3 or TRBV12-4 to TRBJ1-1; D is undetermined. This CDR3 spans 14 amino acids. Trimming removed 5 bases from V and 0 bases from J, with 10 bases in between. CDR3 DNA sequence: TGTGCCAGCAGTGACCGCGTCATGAACACTGAAGCTTTCTTT. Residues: CASSDRVMNTEAFF.

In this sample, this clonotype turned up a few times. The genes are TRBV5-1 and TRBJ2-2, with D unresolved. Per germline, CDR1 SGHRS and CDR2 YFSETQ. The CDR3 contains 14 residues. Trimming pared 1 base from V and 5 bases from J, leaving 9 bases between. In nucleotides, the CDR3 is TGCGCCAGCAGCTTGAACTGGGGTACCGGGGAGCTGTTTTTT. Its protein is CASSLNWGTGELFF.

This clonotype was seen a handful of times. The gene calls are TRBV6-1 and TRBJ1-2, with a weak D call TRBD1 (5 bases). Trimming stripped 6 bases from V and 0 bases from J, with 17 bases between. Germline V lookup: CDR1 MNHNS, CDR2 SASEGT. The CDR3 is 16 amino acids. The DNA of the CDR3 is TGTGCCAGCAGAGTAGTGGGACCAGAGACTAACTATGGCTACACCTTC. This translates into CASRVVGPETNYGYTF.

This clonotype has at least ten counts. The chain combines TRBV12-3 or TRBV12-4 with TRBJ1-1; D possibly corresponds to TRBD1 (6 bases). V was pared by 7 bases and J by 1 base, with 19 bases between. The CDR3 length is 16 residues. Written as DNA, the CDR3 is TGTGCCAGCAAACGGACGCCGGGACATGAGAACACTGAAGCTTTCTTT. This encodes CASKRTPGHENTEAFF.

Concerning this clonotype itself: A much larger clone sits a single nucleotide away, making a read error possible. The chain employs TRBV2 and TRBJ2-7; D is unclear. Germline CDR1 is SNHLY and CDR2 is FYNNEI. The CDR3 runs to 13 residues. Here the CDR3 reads CACRKVVVYEQYF. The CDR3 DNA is TGTGCCTGCAGGAAGGTGGTAGTTTACGAGCAGTACTTC.

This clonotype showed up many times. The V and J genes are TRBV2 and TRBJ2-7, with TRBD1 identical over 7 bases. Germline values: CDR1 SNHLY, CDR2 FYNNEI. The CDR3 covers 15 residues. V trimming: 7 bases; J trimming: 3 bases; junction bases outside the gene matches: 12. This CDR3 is CASIRGPGRNYEQYF. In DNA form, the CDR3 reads TGTGCCAGCATAAGGGGGCCAGGGAGAAACTACGAGCAGTACTTC.